This record covers a single T cell receptor beta chain. The CDR3 length is 12 residues. Trimming removed 10 bases from V and 9 bases from J, with 18 bases in between. Germline CDR1 and CDR2: MNHEY and SVGAGI. This entry is derived from a study of T cell responses to AZD1222 COVID-19 vaccine. Clones were read by immunoSEQ multiplex PCR, and TCRdb kept only the in-frame ones, dropping some. The sample records 120,000 to 150,000 clones, about 90% being singletons. This sequence originates from an adult who received the MenACWY meningococcal vaccine as a control. The chain uses TRBV6-5 and TRBJ1-1; TRBD1 is a possible D gene (5 bases). The sequences come from peripheral blood, collected 28 days after the second dose of the MenACWY control vaccine. The CDR3 region is CATKGRQGKAFF. DNA of the CDR3: TGTGCCACAAAAGGCCGGCAGGGTAAAGCTTTCTTT.